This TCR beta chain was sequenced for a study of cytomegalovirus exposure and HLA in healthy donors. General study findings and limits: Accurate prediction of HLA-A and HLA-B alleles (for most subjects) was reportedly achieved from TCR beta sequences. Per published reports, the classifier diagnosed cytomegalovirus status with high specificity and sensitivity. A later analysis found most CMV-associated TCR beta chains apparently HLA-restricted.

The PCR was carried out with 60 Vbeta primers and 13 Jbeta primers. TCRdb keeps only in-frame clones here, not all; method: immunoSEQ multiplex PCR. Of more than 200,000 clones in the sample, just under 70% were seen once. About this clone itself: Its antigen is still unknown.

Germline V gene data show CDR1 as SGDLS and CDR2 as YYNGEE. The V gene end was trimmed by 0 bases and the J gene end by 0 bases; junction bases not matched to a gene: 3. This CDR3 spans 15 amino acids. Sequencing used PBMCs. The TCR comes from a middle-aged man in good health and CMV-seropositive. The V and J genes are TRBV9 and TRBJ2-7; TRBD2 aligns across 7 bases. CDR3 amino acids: CASSVGSGGSYEQYF. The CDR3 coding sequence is TGTGCCAGCAGCGTAGGTTCGGGGGGCTCCTACGAGCAGTACTTC. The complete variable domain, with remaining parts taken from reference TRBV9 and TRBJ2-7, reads DSGVTQTPKHLITATGQRVTLRCSPRSGDLSVYWYQQSLDQGLQFLIQYYNGEERAKGNILERFSAQQFPDLHSELNLSSLELGDSALYFCASSVGSGGSYEQYFGPGTRLTVT.